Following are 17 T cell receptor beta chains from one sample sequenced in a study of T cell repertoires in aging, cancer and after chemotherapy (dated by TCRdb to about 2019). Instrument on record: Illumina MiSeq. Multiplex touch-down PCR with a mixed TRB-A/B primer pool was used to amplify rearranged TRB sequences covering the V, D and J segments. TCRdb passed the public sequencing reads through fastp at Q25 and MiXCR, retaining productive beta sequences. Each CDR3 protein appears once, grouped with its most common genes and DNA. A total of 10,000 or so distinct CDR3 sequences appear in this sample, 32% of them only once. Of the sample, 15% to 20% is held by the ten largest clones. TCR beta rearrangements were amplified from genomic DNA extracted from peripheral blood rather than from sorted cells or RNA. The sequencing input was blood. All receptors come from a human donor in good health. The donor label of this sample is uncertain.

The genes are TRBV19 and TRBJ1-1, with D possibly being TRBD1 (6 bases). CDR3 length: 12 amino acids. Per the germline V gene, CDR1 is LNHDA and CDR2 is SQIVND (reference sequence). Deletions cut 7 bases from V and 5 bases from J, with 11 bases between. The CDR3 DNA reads TGTGCCAGTACGGGGGCGCGGACTGAAGCTTTCTTT. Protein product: CASTGARTEAFF.

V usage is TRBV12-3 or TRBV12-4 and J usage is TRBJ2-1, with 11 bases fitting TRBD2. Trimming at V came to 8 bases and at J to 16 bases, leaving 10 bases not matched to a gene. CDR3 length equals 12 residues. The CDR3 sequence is CASSTRTSGSFF. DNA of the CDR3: TGTGCCAGCTCGACACGAACTAGCGGGAGTTTCTTC.

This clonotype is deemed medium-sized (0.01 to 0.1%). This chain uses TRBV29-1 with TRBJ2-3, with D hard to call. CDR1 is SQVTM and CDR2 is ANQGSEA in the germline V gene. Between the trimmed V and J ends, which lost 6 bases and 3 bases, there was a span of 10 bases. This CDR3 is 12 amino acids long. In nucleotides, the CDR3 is TGCAGCGTGGTCCCCGATACAGATACGCAGTATTTT. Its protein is CSVVPDTDTQYF.

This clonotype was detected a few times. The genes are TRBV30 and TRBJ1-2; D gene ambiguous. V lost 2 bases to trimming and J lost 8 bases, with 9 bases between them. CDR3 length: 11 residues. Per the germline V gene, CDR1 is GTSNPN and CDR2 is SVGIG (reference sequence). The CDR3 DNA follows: TGTGCCTGGAGTCGGGGATTCGGCTACACCTTC. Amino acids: CAWSRGFGYTF.

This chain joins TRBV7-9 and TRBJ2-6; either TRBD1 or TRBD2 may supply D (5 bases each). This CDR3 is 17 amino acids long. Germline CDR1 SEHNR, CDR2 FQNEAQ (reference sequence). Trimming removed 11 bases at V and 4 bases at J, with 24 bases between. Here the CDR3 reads CAGEGQGVSRGANVLTF. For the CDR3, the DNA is TGTGCCGGCGAGGGGCAGGGCGTTTCTCGCGGGGCCAACGTCCTGACTTTC.

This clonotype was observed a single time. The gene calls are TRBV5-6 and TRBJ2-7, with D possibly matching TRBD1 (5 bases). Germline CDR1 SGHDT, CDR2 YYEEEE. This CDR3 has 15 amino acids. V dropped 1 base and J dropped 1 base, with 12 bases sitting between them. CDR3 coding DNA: TGTGCCAGCAGCTTGAGAAAGGGGAAGTCCTACGAGCAGTACTTC. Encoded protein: CASSLRKGKSYEQYF.

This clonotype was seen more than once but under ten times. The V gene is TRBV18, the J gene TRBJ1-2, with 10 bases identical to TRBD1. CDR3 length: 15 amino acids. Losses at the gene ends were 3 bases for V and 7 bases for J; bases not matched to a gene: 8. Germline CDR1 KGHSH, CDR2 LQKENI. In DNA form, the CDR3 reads TGTGCCAGCTCACCGACCGGGACAGGGGAGCTTGGCTACACCTTC. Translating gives CASSPTGTGELGYTF.

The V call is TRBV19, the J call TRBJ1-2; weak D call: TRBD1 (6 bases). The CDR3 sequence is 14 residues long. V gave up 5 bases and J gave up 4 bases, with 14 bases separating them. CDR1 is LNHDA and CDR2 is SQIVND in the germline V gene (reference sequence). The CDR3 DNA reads TGTGCCAGTAGTCTAGGAGGACAGTTCTATGGCTACACCTTC. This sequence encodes CASSLGGQFYGYTF. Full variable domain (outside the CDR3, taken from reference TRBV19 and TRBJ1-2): DGGITQSPKYLFRKEGQNVTLSCEQNLNHDAMYWYRQDPGQGLRLIYYSQIVNDFQKGDIAEGYSVSREKKESFPLTVTSAQKNPTAFYLCASSLGGQFYGYTFGSGTRLTVV.

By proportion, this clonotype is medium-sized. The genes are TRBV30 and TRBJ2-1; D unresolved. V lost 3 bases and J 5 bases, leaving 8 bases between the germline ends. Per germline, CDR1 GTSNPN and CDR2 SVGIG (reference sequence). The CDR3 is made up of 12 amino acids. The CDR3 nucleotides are TGTGCCTGGAGGCCCCGAGACAATGAGCAGTTCTTC. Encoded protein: CAWRPRDNEQFF.

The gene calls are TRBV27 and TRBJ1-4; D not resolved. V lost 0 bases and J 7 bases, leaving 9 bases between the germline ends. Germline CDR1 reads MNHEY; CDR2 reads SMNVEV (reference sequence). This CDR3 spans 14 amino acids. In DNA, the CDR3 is TGTGCCAGCAGTTTATCACCCCCGGGTGAAAAACTGTTTTTT. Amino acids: CASSLSPPGEKLFF. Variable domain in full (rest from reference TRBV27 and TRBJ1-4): EAQVTQNPRYLITVTGKKLTVTCSQNMNHEYMSWYRQDPGLGLRQIYYSMNVEVTDKGDVPEGYKVSRKEKRNFPLILESPSPNQTSLYFCASSLSPPGEKLFFGSGTQLSVL.

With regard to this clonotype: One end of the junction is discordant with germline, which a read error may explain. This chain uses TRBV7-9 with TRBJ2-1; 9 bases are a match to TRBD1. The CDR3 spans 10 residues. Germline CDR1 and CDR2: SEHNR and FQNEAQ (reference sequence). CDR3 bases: TGTGCCAGCAGCGAGACAGGGGGAACCTTC. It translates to CASSETGGTF.

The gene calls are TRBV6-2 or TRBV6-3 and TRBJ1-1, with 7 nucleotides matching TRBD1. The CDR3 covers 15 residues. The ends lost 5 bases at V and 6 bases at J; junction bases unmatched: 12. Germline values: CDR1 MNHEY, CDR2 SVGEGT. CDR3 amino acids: CASSNPTGSGAEAFF. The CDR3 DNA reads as TGTGCCAGCAGTAACCCGACAGGGTCAGGTGCTGAAGCTTTCTTT.

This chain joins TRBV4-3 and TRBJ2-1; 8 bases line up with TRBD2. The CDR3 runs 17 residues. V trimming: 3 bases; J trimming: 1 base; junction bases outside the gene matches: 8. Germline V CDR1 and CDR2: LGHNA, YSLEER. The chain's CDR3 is CASSHSGTRVSYNEQFF. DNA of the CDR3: TGCGCCAGCAGCCACTCCGGGACTAGGGTGTCCTACAATGAGCAGTTCTTC.

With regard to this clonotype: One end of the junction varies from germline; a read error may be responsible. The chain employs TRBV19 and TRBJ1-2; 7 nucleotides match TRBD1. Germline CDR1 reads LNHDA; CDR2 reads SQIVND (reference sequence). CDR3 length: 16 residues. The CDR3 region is CTSTFTGARSNYGYTF. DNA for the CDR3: TGTACCAGTACCTTTACAGGGGCGAGATCTAACTATGGCTACACCTTC.

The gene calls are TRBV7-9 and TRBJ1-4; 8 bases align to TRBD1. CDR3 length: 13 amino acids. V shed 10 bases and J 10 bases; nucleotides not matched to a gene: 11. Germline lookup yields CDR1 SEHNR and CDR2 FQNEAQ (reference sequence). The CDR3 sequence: CATEGQGGGKLFF. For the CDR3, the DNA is TGTGCCACCGAAGGACAGGGTGGAGGAAAACTGTTTTTT.

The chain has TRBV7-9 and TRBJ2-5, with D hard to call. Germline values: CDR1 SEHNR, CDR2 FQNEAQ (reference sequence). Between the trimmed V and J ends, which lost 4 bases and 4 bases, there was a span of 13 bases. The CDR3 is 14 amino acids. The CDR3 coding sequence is TGTGCCAGCAGCTCGGCACGTTCGGCAGAGACCCAGTACTTC. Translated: CASSSARSAETQYF.

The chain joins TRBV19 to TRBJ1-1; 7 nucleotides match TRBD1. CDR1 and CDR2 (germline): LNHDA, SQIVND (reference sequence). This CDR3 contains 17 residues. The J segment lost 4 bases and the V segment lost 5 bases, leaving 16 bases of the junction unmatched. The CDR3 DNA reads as TGTGCCAGTAGTGCCCGGACAGTGATCAGGGGGACCACTGAAGCTTTCTTT. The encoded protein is CASSARTVIRGTTEAFF. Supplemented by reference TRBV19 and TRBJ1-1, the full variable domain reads DGGITQSPKYLFRKEGQNVTLSCEQNLNHDAMYWYRQDPGQGLRLIYYSQIVNDFQKGDIAEGYSVSREKKESFPLTVTSAQKNPTAFYLCASSARTVIRGTTEAFFGQGTRLTVV.